These 12 T cell receptor beta chains share one sample of origin, sequenced in a study of cytomegalovirus exposure and HLA in healthy donors (dated by TCRdb to about 2017). The library came from the immunoSEQ multiplex PCR assay. For the multiplex PCR, a mixture combining 60 forward primers for TCR Vbeta segments and 13 reverse primers for TCR Jbeta segments was used. TCRdb limited this immuneACCESS table to in-frame rearrangements with V and J called. A share of clones is missing; checked studies link under half to unresolved V genes, and the rest is unexplained. Here the sample has 150,000 to 180,000 clones; around 79% occur a single time. The ten biggest clones cover 6% to 8.5% of the sample. Sequencing was performed on PBMCs. The receptors were gathered from a man aged 25-45 years in good health and CMV-seropositive.

The chain employs TRBV16 and TRBJ1-1, with a tentative D call TRBD1 (6 bases). Trimming took 2 bases from V and 3 from J, leaving 13 bases between them. CDR1 and CDR2 (germline): KGHSY, FQNENV. This CDR3 is built from 15 residues. For the CDR3, the DNA is TGTGCCAGCAGCCAAATCCCAGGGGCGGACACTGAAGCTTTCTTT. It yields the protein CASSQIPGADTEAFF.

This chain uses TRBV7-2 with TRBJ2-5, with TRBD2 identical over 8 bases. CDR1 and CDR2 (germline): SGHTA, FQGNSA. The CDR3 length is 16 residues. V lost 2 bases to trimming and J lost 3 bases; unmatched junction nucleotides: 8. For the CDR3, the DNA is TGTGCCAGCAGCTTATACCGGGGGGGCCTAAAAGAGACCCAGTACTTC. Amino acids: CASSLYRGGLKETQYF.

The chain uses TRBV9 and TRBJ1-2; TRBD1 agrees at 7 bases. Germline V lookup: CDR1 SGDLS, CDR2 YYNGEE. Trimming removed 2 bases from V and 8 bases from J; junction bases left unmatched: 6. The CDR3 is 13 amino acids. This chain's CDR3 is CASSVRTGEGYTF. The CDR3 region has the DNA TGTGCCAGCAGCGTCCGAACAGGGGAAGGCTACACCTTC.

This clone has only a few counts. J is TRBJ2-1 and V is TRBV19, with 11 bases matching TRBD1. Germline assignment: CDR1 LNHDA and CDR2 SQIVND (reference sequence). V was clipped by 4 bases and J by 4 bases; unmatched bases: 3. This CDR3 has 15 residues. The CDR3 DNA is TGTGCCAGTAGTAGGGGACAGGGGGTTTACAATGAGCAGTTCTTC. Its translation: CASSRGQGVYNEQFF.

This sequence joins TRBV19 and TRBJ2-6, with TRBD1 matching 11 bases. CDR3 length: 17 residues. Germline V gives CDR1 LNHDA, CDR2 SQIVND (reference sequence). With V trimmed by 3 bases and J by 2 bases, 3 bases remained unmatched. The CDR3 DNA reads as TGTGCCAGTAGTATGGGGACAGGGGGAGCTGGGGCCAACGTCCTGACTTTC. The encoded protein is CASSMGTGGAGANVLTF.

This sequence joins TRBV5-1 and TRBJ2-2; no reliable D call. The CDR3 runs 14 residues. Germline CDR1 reads SGHRS; CDR2 reads YFSETQ. Deletions cut 0 bases from V and 6 bases from J, with 9 bases between. Here the CDR3 reads CASSLGSTSGELFF. The CDR3 bases are TGCGCCAGCAGCTTGGGGTCTACGTCCGGGGAGCTGTTTTTT.

The genes are TRBV9 and TRBJ2-1; 9 bases are shared with TRBD2. Trimming removed 4 bases from V and 6 bases from J; junction bases left unmatched: 14. CDR3 length: 17 residues. CDR1 is SGDLS and CDR2 is YYNGEE in the germline V gene. The chain's CDR3 is CASSLAGGANRPNEQFF. CDR3 coding DNA: TGTGCCAGCAGCTTGGCGGGGGGGGCCAATAGGCCCAATGAGCAGTTCTTC.

The chain is built from TRBV7-8 and TRBJ2-7, with D possibly being TRBD2 (6 bases). Germline V gene sequence: CDR1 SGHVS, CDR2 FQNEAQ. The CDR3 totals 14 residues. V gave up 4 bases and J gave up 0 bases, with 10 bases separating them. Here the CDR3 DNA reads TGTGCCAGCAGCTCCAGGGACTCCTCCTACGAGCAGTACTTC. It translates to CASSSRDSSYEQYF.

This clone was recorded a few times. The genes are TRBV30 and TRBJ2-2; possible D gene TRBD2, 5 bases. Germline assignment: CDR1 GTSNPN and CDR2 SVGIG (reference sequence). The V end lost 3 bases, the J end lost 1 base, and 9 bases lay between the germline ends. This CDR3 has 14 amino acids. DNA of the CDR3: TGTGCCTGGAGGGAGGATCTGAACACCGGGGAGCTGTTTTTT. It encodes CAWREDLNTGELFF.

CDR3: CASSYGTGSGYTF. CDR3 nucleotides: TGTGCCAGCAGTTACGGGACAGGGAGTGGCTACACCTTC. V gene TRBV6-5 combines with J gene TRBJ1-2; 9 bases map to TRBD1. This CDR3 has 13 amino acids. Per the germline V gene, CDR1 is MNHEY and CDR2 is SVGAGI. Trimming took 2 bases from V and 7 from J; bases not matched to a gene: 2.

The chain uses TRBV5-1 and TRBJ2-7, with 13 bases aligning to TRBD2. This CDR3 has 18 amino acids. The germline gives CDR1 SGHRS, CDR2 YFSETQ. The V gene end was trimmed by 4 bases and the J gene end by 0 bases; junction bases not matched to a gene: 10. CDR3 DNA: TGCGCCAGCAGCCAACAGACTAGCGGGAGGCCGAGCTCCTACGAGCAGTACTTC. It translates to CASSQQTSGRPSSYEQYF. Looking up the rest from reference TRBV5-1 and TRBJ2-7 gives the full variable domain: KAGVTQTPRYLIKTRGQQVTLSCSPISGHRSVSWYQQTPGQGLQFLFEYFSETQRNKGNFPGRFSGRQFSNSRSEMNVSTLELGDSALYLCASSQQTSGRPSSYEQYFGPGTRLTVT.

As concerns this clone: One junction end does not reproduce the germline sequence, and a read error may be involved. This chain connects TRBV7-7 to TRBJ2-1; TRBD2 matches at 9 bases. Germline CDR1 reads SSHAT; CDR2 reads FNYEAQ (reference sequence). CDR3 size: 14 residues. The CDR3 sequence is CASSLAGEYNEQFF. CDR3 nucleotide sequence: TGTGCTAGCAGCTTAGCGGGAGAGTACAATGAGCAGTTCTTC.